This T cell receptor beta chain was identified during a study of prognosis after radiotherapy for stage I lung cancer. On the study more broadly: Between early 2018 and 2019, patients with stage I non-small cell lung cancer were enrolled. Study-level findings and limits: Following stereotactic body radiation therapy, patients who went on to develop distant metastases had lower Shannon entropy. Reportedly, the usage of TRBV and TRBJ genes was not the same in patients with and without metastases.

Multiplex PCR in two rounds served to amplify TCR beta CDR3 from genomic DNA. Round-one PCR had primers specific to each TRBV and TRBJ gene. TCRdb reprocessed the multiplex PCR reads via MiXCR and lists one record per CDR3 protein. The profile covers around 20,000 distinct CDR3 sequences, with around 44% appearing a single time and approximately 40% taken by the ten largest. At both of two time points, roughly 6 milliliters of peripheral blood were drawn. CDR3 length equals 16 residues. V was pared by 2 bases and J by 1 base, with 4 bases of the junction left unmatched. CDR1 and CDR2 (germline): SGHRS, YFSETQ. At least ten counts were recorded for this clonotype. The antigen remains unidentified.

This sequence joins TRBV5-1 and TRBJ2-3, with 10 bases aligning to TRBD2. The material sequenced was PBMCs, taken before or after stereotactic body radiation therapy (not recorded which). The clonotype was recovered from a donor over 45 with non-small cell lung cancer. The CDR3 loop reads CASSFSLAGGTDTQYF. CDR3 nucleotides: TGCGCCAGCAGCTTTTCCCTAGCGGGGGGCACAGATACGCAGTATTTT.